These 18 T cell receptor beta chains originate from one sample sequenced in a study of post-analysis software for immune sequencing data. These receptors lack a known antigen. General study results and limits: Patients carried four or five TRBV segments more frequently than controls did, and TRBV5-6, TRBV5-1 and TRBV20-1 were among them.

cDNA libraries of TCR beta carried unique molecular identifiers. TCRdb passed the PCR reads through MiXCR, listing each CDR3 protein once. The data show about 500,000 distinct CDR3 sequences, roughly 46% seen once. Sequencing was carried out using blood. Receptors originate from a girl aged 10 to 17 with multiple sclerosis.

This clonotype was seen a few times. The chain uses TRBV7-2 and TRBJ2-3; D gene unclear. CDR3 size: 14 residues. Between the trimmed V and J ends, which lost 3 bases and 3 bases, there was a span of 10 bases. The germline V gene has CDR1 SGHTA and CDR2 FQGNSA. The CDR3 is CASSFRSATDTQYF. In DNA, the CDR3 is TGTGCCAGCAGCTTCAGATCCGCGACAGATACGCAGTATTTT.

This rearrangement joins TRBV4-3 to TRBJ2-1, with D uncertain. V lost 0 bases and J 5 bases, leaving 5 bases between the germline ends. Germline CDR1 and CDR2: LGHNA and YSLEER. The CDR3 spans 13 residues. The CDR3 is CASSQEMDNEQFF. Written as DNA, the CDR3 is TGCGCCAGCAGCCAAGAGATGGACAATGAGCAGTTCTTC.

This chain connects TRBV29-1 to TRBJ1-5, with a tentative D call TRBD1 (5 bases). Trimming removed 7 bases from V and 0 bases from J, with 13 bases in between. The germline V gene encodes CDR1 SQVTM and CDR2 ANQGSEA. CDR3 length: 14 amino acids. The CDR3 here is CSAGGGGSNQPQHF. CDR3 coding DNA: TGCAGCGCCGGGGGTGGGGGTAGCAATCAGCCCCAGCATTTT.

The chain carries TRBV7-9 and TRBJ1-5, with D perhaps matching TRBD1 (6 bases). V was clipped by 5 bases and J by 2 bases, with 19 bases between them. Germline CDR1 is SEHNR and CDR2 is FQNEAQ (reference sequence). The CDR3 is 17 amino acids. The DNA of the CDR3 is TGTGCCAGCAGCCCTAGTTCCAGGACAGAAGGCAATCAGCCCCAGCATTTT. Translation: CASSPSSRTEGNQPQHF. Combining the CDR3 with reference TRBV7-9 and TRBJ1-5 gives the whole variable domain DTGVSQNPRHKITKRGQNVTFRCDPISEHNRLYWYRQTLGQGPEFLTYFQNEAQLEKSRLLSDRFSAERPKGSFSTLEIQRTEQGDSAMYLCASSPSSRTEGNQPQHFGDGTRLSIL.

The gene calls are TRBV20-1 and TRBJ1-2, with 9 bases that match TRBD1. The CDR3 totals 12 residues. Germline CDR1 DFQATT, CDR2 SNEGSKA (reference sequence). The CDR3 DNA reads TGCGCCCTAAGGCGGGACAGGGATAGCTACACCTTC. As protein: CALRRDRDSYTF.

The chain carries TRBV20-1 and TRBJ1-2; TRBD1 aligns across 7 bases. This CDR3 has 14 residues. After removal of 6 bases from V and 0 bases from J, the junction contained 7 bases not matched to a gene. Per germline, CDR1 DFQATT and CDR2 SNEGSKA (reference sequence). CDR3 in amino acids: CSARGTETNYGYTF. The CDR3 nucleotides read TGCAGTGCCAGGGGGACGGAGACTAACTATGGCTACACCTTC.

V gene TRBV12-3 or TRBV12-4 combines with J gene TRBJ2-1; TRBD2 agrees at 10 bases. The ends lost 9 bases at V and 12 bases at J; junction bases unmatched: 5. The CDR3 contains 11 residues. This CDR3 reads CASSPSGRQFF. DNA for the CDR3: TGTGCCAGTTCTCCTAGCGGGAGGCAGTTCTTC.

A few counts support this clonotype. In DNA, the CDR3 is TGTGCCAGCAGTCCCGTTCGACAGGAACCCTACGAGCAGTACTTC. Its translation: CASSPVRQEPYEQYF. The rearrangement uses TRBV12-3 or TRBV12-4 and TRBJ2-7; maybe TRBD1 (6 bases). This CDR3 is 15 amino acids long. With 5 bases removed from V and 2 bases from J, the gap between germline ends came to 16 bases.

The genes are TRBV14 and TRBJ1-6, with TRBD1 identical over 12 bases. This CDR3 contains 17 residues. The V and J ends lost 3 bases and 8 bases, in that order; junction bases with no gene match: 8. CDR1 is SGHDN and CDR2 is FVKESK in the germline V gene. Here the CDR3 reads CASSQFTGTGGDSPLHF. In nucleotides, the CDR3 is TGTGCCAGCAGCCAGTTTACCGGGACAGGGGGCGATTCACCCCTCCACTTT. The complete variable domain, with remaining parts taken from reference TRBV14 and TRBJ1-6, reads EAGVTQFPSHSVIEKGQTVTLRCDPISGHDNLYWYRRVMGKEIKFLLHFVKESKQDESGMPNNRFLAERTGGTYSTLKVQPAELEDSGVYFCASSQFTGTGGDSPLHFGNGTRLTVT.

This chain links TRBV28 with TRBJ2-1, with D unresolved. The CDR3 loop spans 15 amino acids. Trimming pared 3 bases from V and 2 bases from J, leaving 11 bases between. Germline V gene data show CDR1 as MDHEN and CDR2 as SYDVKM. The CDR3 reads CASSLGKITYNEQFF. CDR3 sequence (DNA): TGTGCCAGCAGTTTGGGGAAGATCACCTACAATGAGCAGTTCTTC.

V gene TRBV20-1 combines with J gene TRBJ2-7, with D maybe TRBD2 (6 bases). V shed 6 bases and J shed 2 bases, with 11 bases lying between them. The CDR3 totals 12 residues. The germline V gene has CDR1 DFQATT and CDR2 SNEGSKA (reference sequence). As DNA, the CDR3 is TGCAGTGCAAGGGACTTGACCTACGAGCAGTACTTC. Its protein product is CSARDLTYEQYF.

V and J are TRBV4-3 and TRBJ2-7, with D possibly TRBD1 on 6 matching bases. The germline V and J ends were trimmed by 3 bases and 3 bases, with 15 bases remaining between them. CDR3 length equals 15 residues. The germline CDR1 and CDR2 sequences are LGHNA and YSLEER. The CDR3: CASSHVVGAGYEQYF. In nucleotides, the CDR3 is TGCGCCAGCAGCCACGTGGTGGGGGCAGGCTACGAGCAGTACTTC.

In DNA form, the CDR3 reads TGCGCCAGCAGCCAAGGCGGCGTAGCGGGAGCCTATGAGCAGTTCTTC. As protein: CASSQGGVAGAYEQFF. J is TRBJ2-1 and V is TRBV4-1; 9 bases are a match to TRBD2. Per the germline V gene, CDR1 is MGHRA and CDR2 is YSYEKL. V trimming: 1 base; J trimming: 8 bases; junction bases outside the gene matches: 9. The CDR3 loop spans 16 amino acids.

The rearrangement joins TRBV9 to TRBJ2-1; 8 positions match TRBD2. Germline V CDR1 and CDR2: SGDLS, YYNGEE. V dropped 4 bases and J dropped 0; count of bases not matched to a gene: 6. The CDR3 is made up of 16 amino acids. The CDR3: CASSPGGAVSYNEQFF. CDR3 nucleotide sequence: TGTGCCAGCAGCCCGGGGGGGGCAGTCTCCTACAATGAGCAGTTCTTC.

This chain uses TRBV12-3 or TRBV12-4 with TRBJ1-2; D not certain. This CDR3 comprises 12 residues. Trimming stripped 3 bases from V and 10 bases from J, with 12 bases between. The CDR3 loop reads CASSFPPTPYTF. CDR3 DNA: TGTGCCAGCAGTTTCCCCCCTACGCCCTACACCTTC.

This sequence joins TRBV4-2 and TRBJ1-2; a weak D match, TRBD1 (6 bases). With 0 bases removed from V and 4 bases from J, the gap between germline ends came to 12 bases. The CDR3 loop spans 15 amino acids. Germline CDR1 reads LGHNA; CDR2 reads YNFKEQ. In DNA, the CDR3 is TGTGCCAGCAGCCAAGATCCCACAGGGAGCTATGGCTACACCTTC. Translating gives CASSQDPTGSYGYTF.

To note about this clonotype: The junction and the germline gene differ at one end; a read error may be behind it. The chain is built from TRBV5-1 and TRBJ1-1; possibly TRBD1 for D (5 bases). The V gene's germline CDR1 is SGHRS and CDR2 YFSETQ. The CDR3 spans 17 residues. Here the CDR3 DNA reads TGCGCCAGCAGCCCTCCCGGGGCATACCGCTTGAAGACTGAAGCTTTCTTT. This translates into CASSPPGAYRLKTEAFF. Looking up the rest from reference TRBV5-1 and TRBJ1-1 gives the full variable domain: KAGVTQTPRYLIKTRGQQVTLSCSPISGHRSVSWYQQTPGQGLQFLFEYFSETQRNKGNFPGRFSGRQFSNSRSEMNVSTLELGDSALYLCASSPPGAYRLKTEAFFGQGTRLTVV.

V and J are TRBV6-6 and TRBJ1-2; the D is unclear. Germline assignment: CDR1 MNHNY and CDR2 SVGAGI (reference sequence). The CDR3 is made up of 14 amino acids. V lost 2 bases and J lost 5, with 12 bases in between. CDR3 region: CASSYRADWYGYTF. The CDR3 coding sequence is TGTGCCAGCAGTTACCGAGCAGACTGGTATGGCTACACCTTC.